The clone carrying this TCR beta chain showed up many times. The data derive from a study of neurological immune-mediated disorders. The CDR3 length is 13 residues. TCRdb ran MiXCR on the 5' RACE reads and lists one entry per CDR3 protein. The sample lists tens of thousands of distinct CDR3 sequences, over 8.5% seen once, with about 6.6% in the top ten. Time point in this sample: longitudinal time-point 1 (baseline). The sequenced sample consisted of PBMCs. The rearrangement uses TRBV21-1 and TRBJ2-3; the tabulated D call, TRBD2, remains unverified against the DNA. TRBV21-1 is a pseudogene segment. The sequence came from a male donor with HTLV-1-associated myelopathy (HAM/TSP). The CDR3 here is CAWKRGGTDTQYF. CDR3 in DNA: TGTGCCTGGAAGCGGGGGGGCACAGATACGCAGTATTTT.